One sample yielded the 19 T cell receptor beta chains listed below, sequenced in a study of CD8+ T cells in alopecia areata. Following RNA extraction, reverse transcription yielded cDNA that acted as the sequencing template. The repertoire was sequenced with immunoSEQ multiplex PCR; TCRdb's copy has only in-frame clones and lacks some. This sample has around 140,000 clones; about 51% occur once, and the top ten carry 0.99%. The starting material was CD4+ T cells sorted from blood, obtained at week 0. These receptors all come from a human donor with alopecia areata.

The chain links TRBV2 to TRBJ2-5; D is unresolved. Trimming left V 2 bases short and J 5 bases short, with 12 bases between. The CDR3 consists of 14 residues. Germline lookup yields CDR1 SNHLY and CDR2 FYNNEI. For the CDR3, the DNA is TGTGCCAGCAGTGAACACGAGCGCGCGGAGACCCAGTACTTC. Translating it yields CASSEHERAETQYF.

This clone was counted between two and nine times. The rearrangement uses TRBV5-6 and TRBJ1-2; D remains ambiguous. The CDR3 loop spans 15 amino acids. Deletions cut 1 base from V and 0 bases from J, with 10 bases between. The germline CDR1 and CDR2 sequences are SGHDT and YYEEEE. CDR3 sequence reads: CASSLMGSPNYGYTF. The CDR3 DNA reads as TGTGCCAGCAGCTTGATGGGCTCTCCTAACTATGGCTACACCTTC.

This clone was seen only once. Its ends do not fully match the called genes, so a read error is possible. The chain recombines TRBV18 with TRBJ1-2, with D unclear. CDR3 size: 9 residues. Germline V lookup: CDR1 KGHSH, CDR2 LQKENI. The CDR3 sequence: CASSPPLAF. As DNA, the CDR3 is TGTGCCAGCTCCCCCCCCCTCGCCTTC.

Turning to this clone: The same CDR3 can be traced to other DNA sequences in this sample. J is TRBJ2-1 and V is TRBV29-1, with D unclear. CDR3 length: 11 amino acids. V lost 3 bases and J 4 bases, leaving 4 bases between the germline ends. In germline, CDR1 is SQVTM, CDR2 ANQGSEA. DNA for the CDR3: TGCAGCGTTGAGACGTACAATGAGCAGTTCTTC. Translation gives CSVETYNEQFF.

The chain joins TRBV7-2 to TRBJ2-7, with 14 positions matching TRBD2. The V gene's germline CDR1 is SGHTA and CDR2 FQGNSA. The V gene end was trimmed by 0 bases and the J gene end by 6 bases; junction bases not matched to a gene: 4. The CDR3 is 16 residues long. CDR3 bases: TGTGCCAGCAGCTTAGCCCGGGGACTAGCGGGAGTCGAGCAGTACTTC. It yields the protein CASSLARGLAGVEQYF.

The chain uses TRBV9 and TRBJ2-2, with a possible D match to TRBD1 (5 bases). V was clipped by 1 base and J by 7 bases, with 11 bases between them. This CDR3 contains 14 residues. Germline V lookup: CDR1 SGDLS, CDR2 YYNGEE. The CDR3 loop reads CASSVQGTDGELFF. The CDR3 DNA follows: TGTGCCAGCAGCGTACAGGGCACCGACGGGGAGCTGTTTTTT.

The rearrangement uses TRBV7-6 and TRBJ2-2; D is perhaps TRBD1 or TRBD2 (5 bases each). V lost 4 bases, J lost 0 bases, and 12 bases lay in between. Germline CDR1 and CDR2: SGHVS and FNYEAQ. The CDR3 extends over 16 amino acids. The CDR3 nucleotides are TGTGCCAGCAGCTGGGACGGCCCAACGAACACCGGGGAGCTGTTTTTT. The encoded protein is CASSWDGPTNTGELFF.

This clone was detected only a few times. The chain is built from TRBV10-3 and TRBJ2-7; 7 bases fit TRBD1. CDR3 length: 13 residues. V shed 5 bases, J shed 4 bases, and the junction held 5 bases outside the gene matches. From germline, CDR1 is ENHRY and CDR2 SYGVKD. CDR3 coding DNA: TGTGCCATCAGTAGGGACAGAAGATACGAGCAGTACTTC. It yields the protein CAISRDRRYEQYF.

This sequence joins TRBV18 and TRBJ2-7; 8 bases fit TRBD1. CDR1 is KGHSH, CDR2 LQKENI, per germline. J gave up 2 bases and V 10 bases, and 7 bases lay outside the gene matches. This CDR3 is 13 amino acids long. DNA of the CDR3: TGTGCCACTAACCGGGACAGGACCTACGAGCAGTACTTC. This sequence encodes CATNRDRTYEQYF.

This clone was seen a handful of times. J is TRBJ2-5 and V is TRBV19, with D perhaps assigned TRBD1 or TRBD2 (6 bases each). V was cut by 7 bases and J by 5 bases, with 20 bases left in between. The CDR3 runs 15 residues. Germline loops: CDR1 LNHDA, CDR2 SQIVND (reference sequence). The CDR3 DNA reads as TGTGCCAGTATGGCTCCGGGGGCTGGGCGCGAGACCCAGTACTTC. Protein sequence: CASMAPGAGRETQYF.

In its sample, this clone was seen a few times. The chain has TRBV19 and TRBJ2-3; possibly TRBD1 for D (6 bases). V was cut by 6 bases and J by 6 bases, with 10 bases left in between. This CDR3 spans 12 amino acids. From germline, CDR1 is LNHDA and CDR2 SQIVND (reference sequence). CDR3 bases: TGTGCCAGTAGCCGGCAGGGGGATACGCAGTATTTT. Translation gives CASSRQGDTQYF.

The V call is TRBV6-5, the J call TRBJ1-1; D gene ambiguous. Germline-derived CDR1 and CDR2 are MNHEY and SVGAGI. The CDR3 runs to 14 residues. Trimming took 4 bases from V and 5 from J, leaving 14 bases between them. CDR3 in DNA: TGTGCCAGCAGTTCGGGAGTCCGGGGAACTGAAGCTTTCTTT. Encoded protein: CASSSGVRGTEAFF.

This chain links TRBV30 with TRBJ2-1; 10 bases line up with TRBD2. V trimming: 4 bases; J trimming: 1 base; junction bases outside the gene matches: 1. This CDR3 is built from 14 residues. Germline assignment: CDR1 GTSNPN and CDR2 SVGIG (reference sequence). CDR3 region: CAWKAGGSYNEQFF. CDR3 DNA sequence: TGTGCCTGGAAAGCGGGAGGGTCCTACAATGAGCAGTTCTTC.

This sequence joins TRBV30 and TRBJ2-2; D ambiguous. CDR1 and CDR2 from the germline V gene are GTSNPN and SVGIG (reference sequence). There are 14 residues in the CDR3. V lost 8 bases to trimming and J lost 1 base, with 14 bases between them. The CDR3 sequence is CARDGQVNTGELFF. CDR3 DNA: TGTGCCCGCGACGGGCAGGTGAACACCGGGGAGCTGTTTTTT.

For this clone: One junction end disagrees with the germline gene, perhaps due to a read error. The CDR3 here is CAWSGTSLSYNEQFF. CDR3 coding DNA: TGTGCCTGGAGTGGGACTAGCCTCTCCTACAATGAGCAATTCTTC. The chain employs TRBV30 and TRBJ2-1; 8 bases line up with TRBD2. The CDR3 runs 15 residues. CDR1 and CDR2 (germline): GTSNPN, SVGIG (reference sequence).

The chain uses TRBV7-3 and TRBJ2-1; TRBD2 agrees at 9 bases. CDR1 and CDR2 from the germline V gene are SGHTA and FQGTGA. The ends lost 1 base at V and 9 bases at J; junction bases unmatched: 10. The CDR3 is 16 amino acids. For the CDR3, the DNA is TGTGCCAGCAGCTTAAACCCCACTAGCGGGCGAGGTGAGCAGTTCTTC. Its translation is CASSLNPTSGRGEQFF.

The chain carries TRBV5-1 and TRBJ2-3; D gene uncertain. Trimming removed 3 bases from V and 2 bases from J, with 13 bases in between. The V gene's germline CDR1 is SGHRS and CDR2 YFSETQ. The CDR3 is made up of 15 amino acids. In DNA form, the CDR3 reads TGCGCCAGCAGCTCTACAAGGCAGGCCACAGATACGCAGTATTTT. Translated: CASSSTRQATDTQYF. The whole variable domain, filled in from reference TRBV5-1 and TRBJ2-3, reads KAGVTQTPRYLIKTRGQQVTLSCSPISGHRSVSWYQQTPGQGLQFLFEYFSETQRNKGNFPGRFSGRQFSNSRSEMNVSTLELGDSALYLCASSSTRQATDTQYFGPGTRLTVL.

About this clone itself: Other DNA sequences from this sample encode an identical CDR3 as well. V gene TRBV29-1 combines with J gene TRBJ2-3; D call uncertain. Deletions cut 6 bases from V and 1 base from J, with 2 bases between. CDR1 and CDR2 from the germline V gene are SQVTM and ANQGSEA. The CDR3 contains 10 residues. The CDR3 sequence: CSVGTDTQYF. The CDR3 DNA is TGCAGCGTCGGCACAGATACGCAGTATTTT.

The CDR3 sequence: CASSLSDIFWYF. The CDR3 nucleotides are TGTGCCAGCAGTTTGTCCGATATCTTTTGGTACTTC. This chain uses TRBV27 with TRBJ2-4, with unresolved D. This CDR3 contains 12 residues. The germline CDR1 and CDR2 sequences are MNHEY and SMNVEV (reference sequence). V lost 3 bases, J lost 15 bases, and 15 bases lay in between.